The entry below gives a single TCR beta chain sequence along with its context. TCRdb's copy holds only in-frame clones and misses some; the assay was immunoSEQ multiplex PCR. Of around 320,000 clones listed, more than 85% are singletons. Participants were aged 18 to 89 years from approximately 24 US areas. This entry is derived from a study of blood T cell repertoires in COVID-19. The germline V gene has CDR1 SGDLS and CDR2 YYNGEE. The CDR3 extends over 15 amino acids. V was pared by 4 bases and J by 5 bases, with 18 bases between. The sequence was obtained from a woman aged 25 to 39 who had been exposed to COVID-19. The rearrangement uses TRBV9 and TRBJ1-1; weak D call: TRBD1 (5 bases). The sequenced sample was PBMCs or T cells enriched from blood (not recorded which). CDR3 sequence: CASSRWRGGRTEAFF. As DNA, the CDR3 is TGTGCCAGCAGCCGATGGAGGGGAGGACGAACTGAAGCTTTCTTT.